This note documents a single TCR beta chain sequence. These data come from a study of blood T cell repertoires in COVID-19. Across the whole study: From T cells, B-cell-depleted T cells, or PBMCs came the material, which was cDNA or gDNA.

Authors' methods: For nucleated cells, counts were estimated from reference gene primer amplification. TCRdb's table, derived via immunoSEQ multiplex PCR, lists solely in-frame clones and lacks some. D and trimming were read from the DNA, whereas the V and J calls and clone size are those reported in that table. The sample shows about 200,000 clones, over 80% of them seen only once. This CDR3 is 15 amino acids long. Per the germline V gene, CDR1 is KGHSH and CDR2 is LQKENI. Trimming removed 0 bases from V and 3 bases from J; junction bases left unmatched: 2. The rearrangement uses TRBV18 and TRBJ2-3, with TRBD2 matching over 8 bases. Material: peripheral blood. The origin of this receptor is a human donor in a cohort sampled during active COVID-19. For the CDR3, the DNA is TGTGCCAGCTCACCACCCGCTAGCGGGACAGATACGCAGTATTTT. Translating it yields CASSPPASGTDTQYF.